Shown below are 27 T cell receptor beta chains from a single sample sequenced in a study of blood T cell repertoires in COVID-19. Generated by immunoSEQ multiplex PCR, the TCRdb table keeps only in-frame clones and is missing some. The sample comprises 98,000 or so clones, 80% to 90% of which are singletons, and roughly 2.3% rests with the top ten. Sequencing was performed on peripheral blood. The receptors shown here come from a human donor in a cohort sampled during active COVID-19.

The chain couples TRBV10-1 to TRBJ1-2; 7 positions match TRBD1. The V gene's germline CDR1 is WNHNN and CDR2 SYGVQD (reference sequence). The CDR3 length is 14 residues. Unmatched junction bases numbered 6, after V lost 5 bases and J lost 3 bases. Here the CDR3 reads CASSPGDRDYGYTF. The CDR3 DNA sequence: TGCGCCAGCAGTCCCGGCGACAGGGACTATGGCTACACCTTC.

V is TRBV27 and J is TRBJ2-5; D uncertain. Looked up from germline, CDR1 is MNHEY and CDR2 is SMNVEV (reference sequence). Trimming cost V 3 bases and J 0 bases, with 5 bases left between them. The CDR3 sequence is 13 residues long. The CDR3 DNA follows: TGTGCCAGCAGTTTCCTGTACCAAGAGACCCAGTACTTC. This translates into CASSFLYQETQYF.

The rearrangement links TRBV9 to TRBJ1-2, with D uncertain. Trimming took off 3 bases at V and 8 bases at J, with 11 bases between the two ends. CDR3 length: 12 residues. Looked up from germline, CDR1 is SGDLS and CDR2 is YYNGEE. The CDR3 bases are TGTGCCAGCAGCGCTGACTCAAACGGCTACACCTTC. Encoded protein: CASSADSNGYTF.

The rearrangement uses TRBV9 and TRBJ2-1; TRBD2 agrees at 16 bases. The CDR3 contains 20 residues. CDR1 SGDLS and CDR2 YYNGEE come from the germline V gene. Germline trimming cut 3 bases from V and 0 bases from J; bases unmatched to any gene: 9. CDR3 coding DNA: TGTGCCAGCAGCGCGCCTGGGACTAGCGGGAGGGGGGGCTCCTACAATGAGCAGTTCTTC. It translates to CASSAPGTSGRGGSYNEQFF.

This chain joins TRBV27 and TRBJ1-1; TRBD1 aligns across 7 bases. V trimming: 6 bases; J trimming: 5 bases; junction bases outside the gene matches: 9. The CDR3 runs to 14 residues. Germline CDR1 and CDR2: MNHEY and SMNVEV (reference sequence). The CDR3 loop reads CASRRAGGDTEAFF. The CDR3, as DNA: TGTGCCAGCAGAAGGGCAGGGGGAGATACTGAAGCTTTCTTT.

The CDR3 loop reads CASSIRATTGTYNEQFF. CDR3 sequence (DNA): TGTGCCAGTAGTATCCGAGCTACGACAGGAACCTACAATGAGCAGTTCTTC. The chain employs TRBV19 and TRBJ2-1; TRBD1 is a possible D gene (6 bases). Per the germline V gene, CDR1 is LNHDA and CDR2 is SQIVND (reference sequence). V lost 3 bases, J lost 2 bases, and 17 bases lay in between. CDR3 length: 17 amino acids.

This clone was found a few times. This chain connects TRBV10-1 to TRBJ2-2; perhaps TRBD2 as D (5 bases). Germline CDR1 WNHNN, CDR2 SYGVQD (reference sequence). V was cut by 4 bases and J by 6 bases, with 9 bases left in between. The CDR3 totals 13 residues. This CDR3 is CASSVREAGELFF. As DNA, the CDR3 is TGCGCCAGCAGTGTACGGGAAGCCGGGGAGCTGTTTTTT.

This chain joins TRBV6-5 and TRBJ2-6; D is unresolved. Trimming took 2 bases from V and 0 from J, leaving 5 bases between them. CDR1 MNHEY and CDR2 SVGAGI come from the germline V gene. The CDR3 has 15 amino acids. CDR3: CASSYQYSGANVLTF. The CDR3 region has the DNA TGTGCCAGCAGTTACCAGTACTCTGGGGCCAACGTCCTGACTTTC.

This sequence joins TRBV4-1 and TRBJ2-1, with 9 bases lining up with TRBD1. The V and J ends lost 2 bases and 1 base, in that order; junction bases with no gene match: 6. The CDR3 runs to 17 residues. Looked up from germline, CDR1 is MGHRA and CDR2 is YSYEKL. The CDR3 sequence is CASSQYGDRESYNEQFF. CDR3 nucleotide sequence: TGCGCCAGCAGCCAATATGGGGACAGGGAGTCCTACAATGAGCAGTTCTTC.

The chain links TRBV28 to TRBJ1-4, with TRBD1 matching over 7 bases. V lost 6 bases and J lost 4; bases outside the gene matches: 11. CDR3 length equals 16 residues. The germline gives CDR1 MDHEN, CDR2 SYDVKM. CDR3 sequence (DNA): TGTGCCAGCAGGCGTTGGCGGGACAGAAGTAATGAAAAACTGTTTTTT. It yields the protein CASRRWRDRSNEKLFF.

V is TRBV5-6 and J is TRBJ2-7; D is possibly TRBD2 (6 bases). This CDR3 has 15 amino acids. Per germline, CDR1 SGHDT and CDR2 YYEEEE. The V end was cut by 4 bases, the J end by 2 bases, with 16 bases between. The CDR3 sequence is CASSLGTGGPYEQYF. In DNA, the CDR3 is TGTGCCAGCAGCCTTGGGACTGGTGGTCCCTACGAGCAGTACTTC.

J is TRBJ2-7 and V is TRBV28; D uncertain. The V end lost 5 bases, the J end lost 6 bases, and 17 bases lay between the germline ends. CDR1 MDHEN and CDR2 SYDVKM come from the germline V gene. The CDR3 has 14 amino acids. DNA for the CDR3: TGTGCCAGCAGTCCCATCACTATGGGTTCCGAGCAGTACTTC. Amino acids: CASSPITMGSEQYF.

The genes are TRBV3-1 (or the pseudogene TRBV3-2) and TRBJ1-5; D is possibly TRBD1 (6 bases). Germline V CDR1 and CDR2: LGHDT, YNNKEL (reference sequence). Trimming cost V 3 bases and J 4 bases, with 19 bases left between them. This CDR3 has 17 amino acids. The CDR3 region is CASSHSQYRARNQPQHF. CDR3 in DNA: TGTGCCAGCAGCCACTCGCAGTACAGGGCCCGTAATCAGCCCCAGCATTTT.

This clone showed up just a few times. V usage is TRBV6-5 and J usage is TRBJ1-1; 7 positions agree with TRBD1. Per germline, CDR1 MNHEY and CDR2 SVGAGI. The CDR3 totals 15 residues. V was pared by 0 bases and J by 4 bases, with 5 bases of the junction left unmatched. CDR3 coding DNA: TGTGCCAGCAGTTACTCGAACAGGGGAGGCACTGAAGCTTTCTTT. Amino acid sequence: CASSYSNRGGTEAFF.

This clone was seen once. The chain recombines TRBV7-9 with TRBJ1-1, with D possibly being TRBD1 (5 bases). Germline CDR1 is SEHNR and CDR2 is FQNEAQ (reference sequence). The CDR3 length is 14 residues. Trimming cost V 4 bases and J 2 bases, with 11 bases left between them. The CDR3 region has the DNA TGTGCCAGCAGCTCCTGGACACCTAACACTGAAGCTTTCTTT. Protein sequence: CASSSWTPNTEAFF.

The gene calls are TRBV7-9 and TRBJ1-3; D possibly corresponds to TRBD1 (6 bases). The CDR3 loop spans 17 amino acids. The V end was cut by 5 bases, the J end by 5 bases, with 22 bases between. CDR1 is SEHNR and CDR2 is FQNEAQ in the germline V gene (reference sequence). The CDR3 region is CASSLTLGQGWRNTIYF. The CDR3 DNA sequence: TGTGCCAGCAGCCTTACACTGGGGCAGGGGTGGAGAAACACCATATATTTT.

J is TRBJ1-2 and V is TRBV6-5; the D gene is possibly TRBD1 (6 bases). The CDR3 has 13 amino acids. Germline lookup yields CDR1 MNHEY and CDR2 SVGAGI. Trimming left V 6 bases short and J 5 bases short, with 13 bases between. The CDR3 loop reads CASRGGAEYGYTF. DNA of the CDR3: TGTGCCAGCAGGGGGGGGGCCGAATATGGCTACACCTTC.

This sequence joins TRBV7-6 and TRBJ2-1; 14 nucleotides agree with TRBD2. The V and J ends lost 1 base and 7 bases, in that order; junction bases with no gene match: 3. CDR3 length equals 16 residues. Germline CDR1 reads SGHVS; CDR2 reads FNYEAQ. The CDR3 sequence is CASSLGWTSGRNEQFF. Here the CDR3 DNA reads TGTGCCAGCAGCTTAGGGTGGACTAGCGGGAGGAATGAGCAGTTCTTC.

The V gene is TRBV6-6, the J gene TRBJ2-7, with 7 bases fitting TRBD1. Germline assignment: CDR1 MNHNY and CDR2 SVGAGI (reference sequence). The CDR3 runs 11 residues. With 8 bases clipped from V and 11 bases from J, the junction kept 9 bases outside the gene matches. The CDR3 nucleotides read TGTGCCAGCGGAGACAGGGAGTTAGAGTACTTC. Its translation is CASGDRELEYF.

The chain links TRBV12-5 to TRBJ2-3; 7 bases agree with TRBD2. Per germline, CDR1 LGHNT and CDR2 FRNRAP. The length of the CDR3 is 12 residues. The J segment lost 11 bases and the V segment lost 6 bases, leaving 8 bases of the junction unmatched. The DNA for the CDR3 is TGTGCTAGTGGGGTGCCCGAGCGGGGGCAGTATTTT. It codes for CASGVPERGQYF.

The DNA of the CDR3 is TGTGCCAGCAGGAGCGGAGATACGCAGTATTTT. It translates to CASRSGDTQYF. The gene calls are TRBV3-1 (or the pseudogene TRBV3-2) and TRBJ2-3, with D perhaps TRBD2 (5 bases). V gave up 6 bases and J gave up 5 bases, with 6 bases separating them. The length of the CDR3 is 11 residues. The germline gives CDR1 LGHDT, CDR2 YNNKEL (reference sequence).

The rearrangement uses TRBV7-8 and TRBJ1-1; TRBD1 matches at 8 bases. Germline lookup yields CDR1 SGHVS and CDR2 FQNEAQ. J gave up 1 base and V 6 bases, and 7 bases lay outside the gene matches. The CDR3 length is 15 residues. The CDR3: CASSPGGQANTEAFF. The CDR3, as DNA: TGTGCCAGCAGTCCGGGGGGACAGGCGAACACTGAAGCTTTCTTT.

The CDR3 region is CASSLGGGEKLFF. CDR3 DNA: TGTGCCAGCAGTTTAGGTGGGGGGGAAAAACTGTTTTTT. V usage is TRBV28 and J usage is TRBJ1-4, with D possibly matching TRBD1 (5 bases). This CDR3 comprises 13 residues. Germline V CDR1 and CDR2: MDHEN, SYDVKM. Trimming stripped 2 bases from V and 8 bases from J, with 9 bases between.

V is TRBV28 and J is TRBJ2-3; TRBD2 aligns across 10 bases. This CDR3 has 17 residues. With 6 bases clipped from V and 1 base from J, the junction kept 10 bases outside the gene matches. Germline values: CDR1 MDHEN, CDR2 SYDVKM. The CDR3 is CASRGTPAGGGTDTQYF. CDR3 nucleotide sequence: TGTGCCAGCAGGGGAACCCCAGCGGGGGGGGGCACAGATACGCAGTATTTT.

The chain links TRBV7-9 to TRBJ1-2; TRBD1 agrees at 9 bases. The CDR3 is made up of 17 amino acids. Germline values: CDR1 SEHNR, CDR2 FQNEAQ (reference sequence). V shed 5 bases and J 2 bases; nucleotides not matched to a gene: 12. CDR3 nucleotide sequence: TGTGCCAGCAGCCCATGGCAGGACAGGGGAACAAACTATGGCTACACCTTC. It codes for CASSPWQDRGTNYGYTF.

The chain links TRBV21-1 to TRBJ2-1; TRBD1 was called by the table and not checked on the DNA. TRBV21-1 is a pseudogene. This CDR3 is built from 17 residues. DNA for the CDR3: TGTGCCAGCAGCAATCGCGGTGACAGGGTGTTGCACAATGAGCAGTTCTTC. This gives the protein CASSNRGDRVLHNEQFF.

Here the CDR3 reads CASSGAGGGRYNEQFF. CDR3 in DNA: TGTGCCAGTAGTGGCGCCGGCGGGGGGCGCTACAATGAGCAGTTCTTC. This rearrangement joins TRBV19 to TRBJ2-1; 8 nucleotides align to TRBD2. J was trimmed by 3 bases and V by 5 bases; bases with no gene match: 9. The germline V gene encodes CDR1 LNHDA and CDR2 SQIVND (reference sequence). This CDR3 has 16 amino acids.